The rows below give T cell receptor beta chains drawn from one sample of a study of blood T cell repertoires in COVID-19. TCRdb's table, derived via immunoSEQ multiplex PCR, lists solely in-frame clones and lacks some. The sample carries about 270,000 clones, over 80% recorded once. Sample: PBMCs or T cells enriched from blood (not recorded which). These receptors were obtained from a woman aged 30 to 39 with acute COVID-19. CDR3s include the opening cysteine and the closing phenylalanine or tryptophan. D genes are given only for firm matches. Clone size appears in some rows only: once, few, many, or a class for an expanded clone.

CDR3aa,CDR3nt,d_gene,v_gene,abundance,j_gene
CASQGGASDEAFF,TGTGCCAGCCAGGGAGGGGCTTCGGATGAAGCTTTCTTT,.,TRBV28,.,TRBJ1-1
CASSLEGARREQYF,TGCGCCAGCAGCTTGGAGGGGGCTCGGAGAGAGCAGTACTTC,TRBD1,TRBV5-1,.,TRBJ2-7
CAISEESTYEQYF,TGTGCCATCAGTGAGGAGAGCACCTACGAGCAGTACTTC,.,TRBV10-3,.,TRBJ2-7
CASNRAAGANNEQFF,TGCGCCAGCAACCGAGCAGCGGGAGCCAACAATGAGCAGTTCTTC,TRBD2,TRBV5-1,.,TRBJ2-1
CASSVQGPGQFF,TGTGCCAGCAGTGTCCAGGGTCCCGGGCAGTTCTTC,.,TRBV28,few,TRBJ2-1
CAWSSSRLAGGLSGELFF,TGTGCCTGGAGTTCCTCGAGACTAGCGGGAGGGCTGTCCGGGGAGCTGTTTTTT,TRBD2,TRBV30,once,TRBJ2-2
CAISRESVLTGELFF,TGTGCCATCAGCCGGGAGAGCGTTCTTACCGGGGAGCTGTTTTTT,.,TRBV10-3,.,TRBJ2-2
CASRYRDRASNEQFF,TGTGCCAGCAGGTACCGGGACAGAGCGAGCAATGAGCAGTTCTTC,TRBD1,TRBV7-9,.,TRBJ2-1
CASSPFGQGFSYYEQYF,TGTGCCAGCAGTCCCTTTGGACAGGGATTTTCATACTACGAGCAGTACTTC,TRBD1,TRBV27,.,TRBJ2-7
CASSFRGGNQPQHF,TGTGCCAGCAGTTTCAGGGGAGGCAATCAGCCCCAGCATTTT,.,TRBV28,.,TRBJ1-5
CASSRSGSAIANEKLFF,TGCGCCAGCAGCCGAAGCGGGAGCGCAATTGCTAATGAAAAACTGTTTTTT,.,TRBV4-1,.,TRBJ1-4
CASSLAGLQGLGGYTF,TGTGCCAGCAGCTTGGCCGGGTTACAGGGGTTAGGTGGCTACACCTTC,TRBD1,TRBV5-4,.,TRBJ1-2
CASSVAGTYNEKLFF,TGTGCCAGCAGCGTGGCGGGGACGTATAATGAAAAACTGTTTTTT,.,TRBV9,.,TRBJ1-4
CASSPLAGGWFF,TGTGCCAGCAGTCCATTAGCGGGAGGTTGGTTCTTC,TRBD2,TRBV6-5,.,TRBJ2-1
CASAQGVNYGYTF,TGTGCCAGTGCCCAGGGGGTCAACTATGGCTACACCTTC,TRBD1,TRBV19,.,TRBJ1-2
CASSARPGQGPYNEQFF,TGTGCCAGCAGCGCCCGCCCGGGACAGGGGCCCTACAATGAGCAGTTCTTC,TRBD1,TRBV7-8,.,TRBJ2-1
CASSPRTSRNTEAFF,TGTGCCAGCTCACCTCGGACATCTCGGAACACTGAAGCTTTCTTT,.,TRBV18,.,TRBJ1-1
CASSEGGRASNEQFF,TGTGCCAGCAGTGAAGGGGGGAGGGCCTCCAATGAGCAGTTCTTC,TRBD2,TRBV2,.,TRBJ2-1
CASSLNTGLAVTDTQYF,TGTGCCAGCAGCCTAAATACGGGTCTAGCGGTAACAGATACGCAGTATTTT,TRBD2,TRBV27,.,TRBJ2-3
CASSPDSANYGYTF,TGTGCCAGCTCACCGGACAGTGCTAACTATGGCTACACCTTC,.,TRBV18,.,TRBJ1-2
CASSGTATYEQYF,TGTGCCAGCAGTGGGACAGCGACCTACGAGCAGTACTTC,.,TRBV2,.,TRBJ2-7
CASSLEASLVGEKLFF,TGTGCCAGCAGCTTAGAAGCCTCTCTTGTCGGTGAAAAACTGTTTTTT,.,TRBV7-9,once,TRBJ1-4
CAISIEDTSGSAYNEQFF,TGTGCCATCAGTATTGAGGACACGAGCGGGAGCGCCTACAATGAGCAGTTCTTC,TRBD2,TRBV10-3,.,TRBJ2-1
CASSGTDNSPLHF,TGTGCCAGTTCCGGGACAGATAATTCACCCCTCCACTTT,TRBD1,TRBV19,.,TRBJ1-6
CASLPGQVNTEAFF,TGTGCCAGCCTCCCCGGACAGGTGAACACTGAAGCTTTCTTT,TRBD1,TRBV7-9,.,TRBJ1-1
CASSSIDSANYGYTF,TGTGCCAGCAGTTCCATCGACTCAGCTAACTATGGCTACACCTTC,.,TRBV28,.,TRBJ1-2
CASSLVSGSAGAYNEQFF,TGTGCCAGCAGCTTAGTTAGCGGGAGTGCTGGGGCCTACAATGAGCAGTTCTTC,TRBD2,TRBV7-9,.,TRBJ2-1
CASRDGLAPYNEQFF,TGTGCCAGCAGAGACGGACTAGCGCCCTACAATGAGCAGTTCTTC,TRBD2,TRBV3-1/TRBV3-2,.,TRBJ2-1
CASSLRDSYEQYF,TGTGCCAGCAGTCTAAGGGACAGCTACGAGCAGTACTTC,TRBD1,TRBV27,.,TRBJ2-7
CASSSGPVPGELFF,TGTGCCAGCAGTTCCGGTCCCGTCCCTGGGGAGCTGTTTTTT,.,TRBV28,.,TRBJ2-2
CASSYSDWVAYEQYF,TGTGCCAGCAGTTATTCGGACTGGGTGGCCTACGAGCAGTACTTC,.,TRBV6-2/TRBV6-3,.,TRBJ2-7
CASSPSGNEAFF,TGTGCCAGTAGTCCCTCGGGGAATGAAGCTTTCTTT,.,TRBV19,.,TRBJ1-1
CASRPLIAGLNTGELFF,TGTGCAAGTCGCCCGCTTATCGCGGGGCTGAACACCGGGGAGCTGTTTTTT,.,TRBV12-2,once,TRBJ2-2
CASRLAGAGANVLTF,TGTGCCAGTAGGTTAGCGGGAGCTGGGGCCAACGTCCTGACTTTC,TRBD2,TRBV19,.,TRBJ2-6
CASSPQVGSTDTQYF,TGTGCCAGCAGCCCGCAGGTCGGTAGCACAGATACGCAGTATTTT,.,TRBV14,.,TRBJ2-3
CASGRGSSYEQYF,TGTGCCAGCGGCCGCGGCAGCTCCTACGAGCAGTACTTC,.,TRBV27,.,TRBJ2-7
CASSSGQGWLETQYF,TGCGCCAGCAGCAGCGGACAGGGGTGGTTGGAGACCCAGTACTTC,TRBD1,TRBV5-1,.,TRBJ2-5
CASSIVGGSSYNEQFF,TGTGCCAGTAGTATAGTCGGCGGGAGCTCCTACAATGAGCAGTTCTTC,TRBD2,TRBV19,.,TRBJ2-1
CASSQDGSSGRVTDTQYF,TGTGCCAGCAGCCAAGATGGGTCTAGCGGGCGGGTTACAGATACGCAGTATTTT,TRBD2,TRBV3-1/TRBV3-2,.,TRBJ2-3
CASTPGSYEQYF,TGTGCCAGCACTCCGGGCTCCTACGAGCAGTACTTC,.,TRBV28,.,TRBJ2-7
CASSSDTGGYQPQHF,TGTGCCAGCAGTTCCGACACGGGGGGTTATCAGCCCCAGCATTTT,.,TRBV28,.,TRBJ1-5